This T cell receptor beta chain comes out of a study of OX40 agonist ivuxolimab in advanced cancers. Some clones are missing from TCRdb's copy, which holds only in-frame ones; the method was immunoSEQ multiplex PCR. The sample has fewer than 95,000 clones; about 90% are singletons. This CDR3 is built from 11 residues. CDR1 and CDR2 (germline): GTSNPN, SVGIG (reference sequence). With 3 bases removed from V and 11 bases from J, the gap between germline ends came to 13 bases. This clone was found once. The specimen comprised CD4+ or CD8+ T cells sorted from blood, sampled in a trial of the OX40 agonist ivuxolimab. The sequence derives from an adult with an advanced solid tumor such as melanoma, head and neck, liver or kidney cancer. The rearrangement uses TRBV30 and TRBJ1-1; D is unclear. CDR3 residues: CAWRGSRRAFF. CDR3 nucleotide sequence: TGTGCCTGGAGAGGATCAAGACGCGCTTTCTTT.